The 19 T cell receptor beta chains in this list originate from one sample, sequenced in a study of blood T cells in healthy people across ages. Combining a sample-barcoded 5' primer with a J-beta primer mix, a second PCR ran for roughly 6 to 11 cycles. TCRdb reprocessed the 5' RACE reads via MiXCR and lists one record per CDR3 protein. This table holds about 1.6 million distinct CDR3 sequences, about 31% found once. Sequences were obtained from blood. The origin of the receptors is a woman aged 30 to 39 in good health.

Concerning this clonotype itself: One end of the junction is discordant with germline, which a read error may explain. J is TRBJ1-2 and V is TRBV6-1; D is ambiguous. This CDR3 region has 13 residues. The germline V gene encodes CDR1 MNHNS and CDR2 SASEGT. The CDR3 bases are TGTGCCAGCAGTGGTACATTGCTTGGTGGCTGCACCTTC. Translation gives CASSGTLLGGCTF.

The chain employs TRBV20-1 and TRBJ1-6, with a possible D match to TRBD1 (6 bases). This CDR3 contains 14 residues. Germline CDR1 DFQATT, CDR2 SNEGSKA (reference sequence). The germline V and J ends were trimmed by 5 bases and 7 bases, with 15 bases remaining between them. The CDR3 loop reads CSADGGLGNSPLHF. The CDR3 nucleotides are TGCAGTGCTGACGGGGGCCTGGGAAATTCACCCCTCCACTTT.

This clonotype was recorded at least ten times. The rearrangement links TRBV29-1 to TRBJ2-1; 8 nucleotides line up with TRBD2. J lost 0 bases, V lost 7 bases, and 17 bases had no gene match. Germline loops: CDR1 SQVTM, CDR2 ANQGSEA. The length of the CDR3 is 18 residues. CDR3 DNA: TGCAGCGCTATCGGTTGGGCGGGGGGCCAGAGCTCCTACAATGAGCAGTTCTTC. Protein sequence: CSAIGWAGGQSSYNEQFF.

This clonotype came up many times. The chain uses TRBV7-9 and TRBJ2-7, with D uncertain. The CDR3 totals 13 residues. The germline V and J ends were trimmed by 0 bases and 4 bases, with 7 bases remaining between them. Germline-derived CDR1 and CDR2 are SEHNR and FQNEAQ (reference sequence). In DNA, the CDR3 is TGTGCCAGCAGCTTAGCGTCAGTGTACGAGCAGTACTTC. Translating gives CASSLASVYEQYF.

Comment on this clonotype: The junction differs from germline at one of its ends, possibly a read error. The CDR3 DNA sequence: TGCGCCAGCAGCTTGAACAGGGACTATGGCTACATCTTC. Protein sequence: CASSLNRDYGYIF. V and J are TRBV5-1 and TRBJ1-2; tentative D call: TRBD1 (6 bases). Looked up from germline, CDR1 is SGHRS and CDR2 is YFSETQ. The CDR3 is 13 amino acids.

The CDR3 nucleotides are TGCAGCGCTTCGGACGGGGTGAGGTCACCCCTCCACTTT. As protein: CSASDGVRSPLHF. This sequence joins TRBV29-1 and TRBJ1-6; no definite D call. V was trimmed by 7 bases and J by 10 bases, leaving 17 bases between them. Germline CDR1 reads SQVTM; CDR2 reads ANQGSEA. The CDR3 is 13 residues long.

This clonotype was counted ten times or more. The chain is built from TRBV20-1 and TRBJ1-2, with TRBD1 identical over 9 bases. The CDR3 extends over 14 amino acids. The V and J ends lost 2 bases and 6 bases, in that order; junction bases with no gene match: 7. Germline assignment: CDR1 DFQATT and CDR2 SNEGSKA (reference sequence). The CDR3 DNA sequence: TGCAGTGCTAGAAAGGTGGGACAGGGCGATGGCTACACCTTC. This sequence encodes CSARKVGQGDGYTF.

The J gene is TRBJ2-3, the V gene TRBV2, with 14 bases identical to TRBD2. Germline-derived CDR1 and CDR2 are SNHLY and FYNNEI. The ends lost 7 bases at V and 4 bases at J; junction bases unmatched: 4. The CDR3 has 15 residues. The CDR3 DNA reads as TGTGCCAGCATTAAGGGACTAGCGGGGGCAGATACGCAGTATTTT. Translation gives CASIKGLAGADTQYF.

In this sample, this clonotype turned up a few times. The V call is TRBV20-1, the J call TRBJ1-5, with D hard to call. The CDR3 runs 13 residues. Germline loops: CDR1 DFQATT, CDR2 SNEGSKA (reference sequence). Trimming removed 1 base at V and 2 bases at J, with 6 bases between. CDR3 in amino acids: CSARGDGNQPQHF. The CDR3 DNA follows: TGCAGTGCTAGAGGGGATGGCAATCAGCCCCAGCATTTT.

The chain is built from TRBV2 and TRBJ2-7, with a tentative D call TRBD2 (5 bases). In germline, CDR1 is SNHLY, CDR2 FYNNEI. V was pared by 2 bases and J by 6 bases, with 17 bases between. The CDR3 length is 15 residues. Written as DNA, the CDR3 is TGTGCCAGCAGTGAACATGCCGGGATCACCTGCGAGCAGTACTTC. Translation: CASSEHAGITCEQYF.

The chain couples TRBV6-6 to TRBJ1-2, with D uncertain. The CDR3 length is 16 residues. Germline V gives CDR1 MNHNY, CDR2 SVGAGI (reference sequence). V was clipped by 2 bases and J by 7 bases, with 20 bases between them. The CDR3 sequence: CASSYGESELSAGYTF. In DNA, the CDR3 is TGTGCCAGCAGTTACGGAGAAAGTGAACTGTCTGCTGGCTACACCTTC.

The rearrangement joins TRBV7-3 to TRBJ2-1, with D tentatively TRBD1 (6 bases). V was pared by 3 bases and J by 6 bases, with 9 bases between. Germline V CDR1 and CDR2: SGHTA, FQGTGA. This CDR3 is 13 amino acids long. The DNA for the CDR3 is TGTGCCAGCAGCTTGGACAGAAGCAATGAGCAGTTCTTC. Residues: CASSLDRSNEQFF.

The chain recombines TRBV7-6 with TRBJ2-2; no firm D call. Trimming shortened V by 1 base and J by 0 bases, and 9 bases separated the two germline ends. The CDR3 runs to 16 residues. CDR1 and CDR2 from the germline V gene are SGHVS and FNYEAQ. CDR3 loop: CASSLGFLANTGELFF. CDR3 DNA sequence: TGTGCCAGCAGCTTAGGGTTCCTCGCGAACACCGGGGAGCTGTTTTTT.

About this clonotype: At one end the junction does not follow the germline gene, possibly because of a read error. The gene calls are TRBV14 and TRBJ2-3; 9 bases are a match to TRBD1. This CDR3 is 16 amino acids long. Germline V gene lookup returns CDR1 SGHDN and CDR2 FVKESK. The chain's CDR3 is CVSSQEDRGWADTQYF. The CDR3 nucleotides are TGTGTCAGCAGCCAAGAGGACAGGGGATGGGCAGATACGCAGTATTTT.

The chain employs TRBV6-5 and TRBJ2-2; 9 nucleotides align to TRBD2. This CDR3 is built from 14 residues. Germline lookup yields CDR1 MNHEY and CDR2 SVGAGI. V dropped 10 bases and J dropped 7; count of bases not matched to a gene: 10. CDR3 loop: CAIRGASGNGELFF. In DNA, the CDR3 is TGTGCCATCCGGGGGGCTAGCGGGAACGGGGAGCTGTTTTTT.

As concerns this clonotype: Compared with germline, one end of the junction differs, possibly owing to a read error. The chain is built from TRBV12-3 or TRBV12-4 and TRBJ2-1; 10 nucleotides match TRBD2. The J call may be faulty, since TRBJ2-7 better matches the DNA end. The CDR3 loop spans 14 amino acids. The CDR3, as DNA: TGTGCCAGCGGTTTGAGCGGGGGGGCCAACGAGCAGTACTTC. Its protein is CASGLSGGANEQYF.

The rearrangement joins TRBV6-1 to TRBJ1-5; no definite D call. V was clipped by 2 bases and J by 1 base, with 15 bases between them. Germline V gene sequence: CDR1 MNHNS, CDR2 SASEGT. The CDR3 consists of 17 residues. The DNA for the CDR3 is TGTGCCAGCAGTGAAAGTCTAACAGCGAGGAGCAATCAGCCCCAGCATTTT. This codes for CASSESLTARSNQPQHF.

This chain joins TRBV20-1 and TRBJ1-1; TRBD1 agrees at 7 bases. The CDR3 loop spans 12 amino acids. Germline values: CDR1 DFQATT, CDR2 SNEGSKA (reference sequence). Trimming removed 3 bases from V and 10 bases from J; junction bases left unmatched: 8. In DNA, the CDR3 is TGCAGTGCTAGTCGACAGGGAGTGGGAGCTTTCTTT. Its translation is CSASRQGVGAFF.

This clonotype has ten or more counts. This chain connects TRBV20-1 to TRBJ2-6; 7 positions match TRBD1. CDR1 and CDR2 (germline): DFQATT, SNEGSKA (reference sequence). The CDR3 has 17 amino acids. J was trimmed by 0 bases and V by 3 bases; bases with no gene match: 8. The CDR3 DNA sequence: TGCAGTGCTAGTTTAGGGGGCTCCATCTCTGGGGCCAACGTCCTGACTTTC. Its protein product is CSASLGGSISGANVLTF.